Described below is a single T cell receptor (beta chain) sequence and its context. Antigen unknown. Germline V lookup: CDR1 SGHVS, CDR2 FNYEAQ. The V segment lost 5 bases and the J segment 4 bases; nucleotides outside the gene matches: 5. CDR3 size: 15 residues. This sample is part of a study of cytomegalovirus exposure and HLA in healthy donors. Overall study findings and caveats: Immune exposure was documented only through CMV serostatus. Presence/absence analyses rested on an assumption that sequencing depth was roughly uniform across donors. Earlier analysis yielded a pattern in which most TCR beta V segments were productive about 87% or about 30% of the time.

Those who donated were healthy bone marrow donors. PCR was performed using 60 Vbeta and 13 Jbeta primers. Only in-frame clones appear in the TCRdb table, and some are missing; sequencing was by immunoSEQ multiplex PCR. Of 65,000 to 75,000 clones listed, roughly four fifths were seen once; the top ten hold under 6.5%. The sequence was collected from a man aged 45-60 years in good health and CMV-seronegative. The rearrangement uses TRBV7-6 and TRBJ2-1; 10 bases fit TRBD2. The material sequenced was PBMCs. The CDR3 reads CASSALAGAYNEQFF. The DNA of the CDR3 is TGTGCCAGCAGCGCTCTAGCGGGGGCTTACAATGAGCAGTTCTTC.